These 21 T cell receptor beta chains came from one sample sequenced in a study of T-cell reconstitution after alpha-beta-depleted transplantation in children. Unique molecular identifiers were used in preparing the TCRbeta library. TCRdb called the PCR reads again in MiXCR, with one record for every CDR3 protein. Of 330,000 or so distinct CDR3 sequences listed, 9% to 12% were seen once; the top ten hold 2.4%. The sequences come from PBMCs from the stem cell graft donor, collected from the stem cell graft. Receptors were obtained from a human donor who donated a stem cell graft to a child with acute lymphoblastic leukemia.

V usage is TRBV7-9 and J usage is TRBJ2-3, with D possibly matching TRBD2 (6 bases). Germline V lookup: CDR1 SEHNR, CDR2 FQNEAQ (reference sequence). V was cut by 7 bases and J by 0 bases, with 20 bases left in between. The CDR3 sequence is 17 residues long. This chain's CDR3 is CASNPDYLAPSTDTQYF. The CDR3 DNA sequence: TGTGCCAGCAACCCCGACTACCTAGCGCCTAGCACAGATACGCAGTATTTT.

This clonotype was counted only a few times. This chain uses TRBV7-9 with TRBJ2-5; a weak D match, TRBD1 (6 bases). Trimming pared 8 bases from V and 2 bases from J, leaving 21 bases between. Germline CDR1 and CDR2: SEHNR and FQNEAQ (reference sequence). CDR3 length equals 16 residues. The CDR3 DNA sequence: TGTGCCAGCCAAAACAGGGACCCCTACACTCAAGAGACCCAGTACTTC. Encoded protein: CASQNRDPYTQETQYF.

This clonotype was seen more than once but under ten times. J is TRBJ2-7 and V is TRBV4-1; D is possibly TRBD1 (5 bases). This CDR3 contains 15 residues. Trimming took 1 base from V and 2 from J, leaving 12 bases between them. Germline V gene lookup returns CDR1 MGHRA and CDR2 YSYEKL. CDR3 sequence: CASSQVKQGTYEQYF. The CDR3 nucleotides are TGCGCCAGCAGCCAAGTAAAGCAGGGAACCTACGAGCAGTACTTC.

This clonotype was detected ten times or more. The CDR3 end shows no conserved phenylalanine or tryptophan, and so a read error is likely. The DNA is left out, because the CDR3 cannot be placed on it with certainty; the CDR3 is given as TCRdb lists it. The rearrangement uses TRBV21-1 and TRBJ2-3; TRBD2, the table's D call, lacks a check against the DNA. TRBV21-1 is a pseudogene locus. The CDR3 has 13 residues if both end residues are counted. The CDR3 here is CASSTRDGTSGTS.

This chain joins TRBV7-9 and TRBJ2-3; 8 positions match TRBD2. Trimming cost V 5 bases and J 2 bases; bases outside gene matches: 12. The CDR3 runs to 17 residues. From germline, CDR1 is SEHNR and CDR2 FQNEAQ (reference sequence). In nucleotides, the CDR3 is TGTGCCAGCAGCCCGCCGGGGGGGGTCCCCTACACAGATACGCAGTATTTT. Translated, it gives CASSPPGGVPYTDTQYF. Based on the CDR3 plus reference TRBV7-9 and TRBJ2-3, the full variable domain is DTGVSQNPRHKITKRGQNVTFRCDPISEHNRLYWYRQTLGQGPEFLTYFQNEAQLEKSRLLSDRFSAERPKGSFSTLEIQRTEQGDSAMYLCASSPPGGVPYTDTQYFGPGTRLTVL.

V gene TRBV20-1 combines with J gene TRBJ1-4; no clear D gene. V was shortened by 1 base and J by 12 bases, with 15 bases between the two germline ends. The V gene's germline CDR1 is DFQATT and CDR2 SNEGSKA (reference sequence). CDR3 length equals 13 residues. The CDR3 DNA is TGCAGTGCTAGAGGCAACCCTTCCTCGGAACTGTTTTTT. Translating it yields CSARGNPSSELFF.

This clonotype was picked up many times. CDR3 sequence (DNA): TGTGCCAGCAGCTTAGGGGAGAGGGACACTGAAGCTTTCTTT. Its translation: CASSLGERDTEAFF. The chain is built from TRBV7-9 and TRBJ1-1; D not resolved. This CDR3 is built from 14 residues. CDR1 and CDR2 from the germline V gene are SEHNR and FQNEAQ (reference sequence). V lost 1 base and J lost 3, with 9 bases in between.

The chain combines TRBV20-1 with TRBJ2-7; D is ambiguous. CDR1 and CDR2 (germline): DFQATT, SNEGSKA (reference sequence). The V end lost 0 bases, the J end lost 2 bases, and 11 bases lay between the germline ends. The CDR3 is made up of 14 amino acids. Written as DNA, the CDR3 is TGCAGTGCTAGAGATTGGGCACAGACCTACGAGCAGTACTTC. It translates to CSARDWAQTYEQYF.

The chain joins TRBV7-3 to TRBJ2-1; TRBD2 agrees at 10 bases. The germline V gene has CDR1 SGHTA and CDR2 FQGTGA. This CDR3 contains 16 residues. J lost 7 bases, V lost 1 base, and 7 bases had no gene match. In DNA, the CDR3 is TGTGCCAGCAGCTTAAATCCAGCGGGAGGGTGGAATGAGCAGTTCTTC. Translation: CASSLNPAGGWNEQFF.

A few counts support this clonotype. This rearrangement joins TRBV11-2 to TRBJ1-5; no reliable D call. The V end lost 0 bases, the J end lost 0 bases, and 12 bases lay between the germline ends. Per germline, CDR1 SGHAT and CDR2 FQNNGV. The CDR3 runs to 17 residues. The DNA for the CDR3 is TGTGCCAGCAGCTTAGATAGGCGGGAATATAGCAATCAGCCCCAGCATTTT. Protein: CASSLDRREYSNQPQHF.

The V gene is TRBV27, the J gene TRBJ1-4; tentative D call: TRBD1 (6 bases). The CDR3 length is 15 residues. Trimming stripped 2 bases from V and 0 bases from J, with 7 bases between. Germline V gene lookup returns CDR1 MNHEY and CDR2 SMNVEV (reference sequence). The CDR3 loop reads CASSLKGATNEKLFF. The CDR3 region has the DNA TGTGCCAGCAGTTTAAAGGGGGCAACTAATGAAAAACTGTTTTTT. Using reference TRBV27 and TRBJ1-4 for the parts outside the CDR3, the full variable domain is EAQVTQNPRYLITVTGKKLTVTCSQNMNHEYMSWYRQDPGLGLRQIYYSMNVEVTDKGDVPEGYKVSRKEKRNFPLILESPSPNQTSLYFCASSLKGATNEKLFFGSGTQLSVL.

The gene calls are TRBV4-1 and TRBJ1-5; perhaps TRBD1 as D (6 bases). V was shortened by 4 bases and J by 0 bases, with 13 bases between the two germline ends. From germline, CDR1 is MGHRA and CDR2 YSYEKL. The CDR3 extends over 16 amino acids. Written as DNA, the CDR3 is TGCGCCAGCAGCCGTACAGGGCTGGATAGCAATCAGCCCCAGCATTTT. It encodes CASSRTGLDSNQPQHF.

Many counts were recorded for this clonotype. The genes are TRBV12-3 or TRBV12-4 and TRBJ2-5; D uncertain. Trimming cost V 6 bases and J 3 bases, with 5 bases left between them. This CDR3 is 11 amino acids long. The DNA for the CDR3 is TGTGCCAGCAGCTTAAAAGAGACCCAGTACTTC. Translation gives CASSLKETQYF.

The V gene is TRBV19, the J gene TRBJ2-7; D might be TRBD1 (5 bases). Trimming cost V 3 bases and J 0 bases, with 6 bases left between them. The CDR3 is 13 amino acids. In germline, CDR1 is LNHDA, CDR2 SQIVND (reference sequence). DNA for the CDR3: TGTGCCAGTAGTATGCAGGGCTCCTACGAGCAGTACTTC. Its translation is CASSMQGSYEQYF.

The CDR3 sequence is CATSRASAGITYEQYF. For the CDR3, the DNA is TGTGCCACCAGCAGAGCTTCGGCGGGAATAACCTACGAGCAGTACTTC. The chain links TRBV15 to TRBJ2-7, with a tentative D call TRBD2 (6 bases). The length of the CDR3 is 16 residues. Germline V gives CDR1 LNHNV, CDR2 YYDKDF (reference sequence). V was clipped by 1 base and J by 2 bases, with 15 bases between them.

V usage is TRBV27 and J usage is TRBJ2-7; no clear D. The CDR3 loop spans 14 amino acids. Germline V gene sequence: CDR1 MNHEY, CDR2 SMNVEV (reference sequence). V shed 3 bases and J shed 0 bases, with 9 bases lying between them. Written as DNA, the CDR3 is TGTGCCAGCAGTTTTTCGTCTCTCTCCTACGAGCAGTACTTC. This gives the protein CASSFSSLSYEQYF.

This sequence joins TRBV29-1 and TRBJ2-1; a possible D gene is TRBD2 (5 bases). The CDR3 has 14 residues. CDR1 SQVTM and CDR2 ANQGSEA come from the germline V gene. Trimming left V 2 bases short and J 8 bases short, with 16 bases between. The chain's CDR3 is CSVETGRRADEQFF. As DNA, the CDR3 is TGCAGCGTTGAAACGGGGAGAAGAGCAGATGAGCAGTTCTTC.

The V and J genes are TRBV7-6 and TRBJ2-1, with 7 bases identical to TRBD2. The CDR3 spans 16 residues. The germline gives CDR1 SGHVS, CDR2 FNYEAQ. Germline trimming cut 1 base from V and 5 bases from J; bases unmatched to any gene: 8. DNA for the CDR3: TGTGCCAGCAGCTTAGTTTCTAGCGGACCGAACAATGAGCAGTTCTTC. Protein sequence: CASSLVSSGPNNEQFF.

This sequence joins TRBV30 and TRBJ1-5, with 7 bases matching TRBD1. The CDR3 length is 14 residues. Germline lookup yields CDR1 GTSNPN and CDR2 SVGIG (reference sequence). J gave up 6 bases and V 1 base, and 6 bases lay outside the gene matches. The CDR3 DNA sequence: TGTGCCTGGAGTGGTACAGGGGACGGTCAGCCCCAGCATTTT. This codes for CAWSGTGDGQPQHF.

The rearrangement joins TRBV7-9 to TRBJ2-1; 8 positions agree with TRBD2. Per the germline V gene, CDR1 is SEHNR and CDR2 is FQNEAQ (reference sequence). V trimming: 5 bases; J trimming: 4 bases; junction bases outside the gene matches: 7. This CDR3 has 15 residues. For the CDR3, the DNA is TGTGCCAGCAGCCCGGTTACTAGCGGTTACAATGAGCAGTTCTTC. This gives the protein CASSPVTSGYNEQFF.

This clonotype was recorded a few times. The J gene is TRBJ2-2, the V gene TRBV15; 7 bases map to TRBD1. The germline V gene has CDR1 LNHNV and CDR2 YYDKDF (reference sequence). CDR3 length: 15 residues. With V trimmed by 0 bases and J by 6 bases, 4 bases remained unmatched. The CDR3 sequence is CATSRDRQGPGELFF. CDR3 DNA sequence: TGTGCCACCAGCAGAGATCGACAGGGCCCCGGGGAGCTGTTTTTT.